This T cell receptor beta chain was profiled in a study of T cells after posttransplantation cyclophosphamide. This clone was observed a few times. Its antigen is not identified. The data were produced by immunoSEQ multiplex PCR, yet TCRdb's version contains in-frame clones alone and is incomplete. This sample comprises about 3,200 clones, none seen once only. Unmatched junction bases numbered 2, after V lost 2 bases and J lost 6 bases. CDR3 length: 15 amino acids. Germline CDR1 is SGHRS and CDR2 is YFSETQ. Treatment was busulfan-fludarabine conditioning, a marrow graft, and cyclophosphamide on days +3 and +4. Study results and limitations: Skin or GI-infiltrating T cells shared few TRB sequences with blood. After PTCy, TRB diversity resembled that of CNI/methotrexate controls. Later blood repertoires were often dominated by clones from the donor CD8+ memory compartment.

The V gene is TRBV5-1, the J gene TRBJ2-1; TRBD2 aligns across 13 bases. The sequence derives from a female patient aged 60 or older who received an allogeneic stem cell transplant from a related donor and was CMV-positive. Part of the T cell pool may stem from the graft donor. This material consisted of PBMCs, taken after allogeneic stem cell transplant with posttransplant cyclophosphamide. The CDR3 nucleotides read TGCGCCAGCAGCTTACTAGCGGGAGGGGGCAATGAGCAGTTCTTC. This translates into CASSLLAGGGNEQFF. The full variable domain, completed using reference TRBV5-1 and TRBJ2-1, is KAGVTQTPRYLIKTRGQQVTLSCSPISGHRSVSWYQQTPGQGLQFLFEYFSETQRNKGNFPGRFSGRQFSNSRSEMNVSTLELGDSALYLCASSLLAGGGNEQFFGPGTRLTVL.